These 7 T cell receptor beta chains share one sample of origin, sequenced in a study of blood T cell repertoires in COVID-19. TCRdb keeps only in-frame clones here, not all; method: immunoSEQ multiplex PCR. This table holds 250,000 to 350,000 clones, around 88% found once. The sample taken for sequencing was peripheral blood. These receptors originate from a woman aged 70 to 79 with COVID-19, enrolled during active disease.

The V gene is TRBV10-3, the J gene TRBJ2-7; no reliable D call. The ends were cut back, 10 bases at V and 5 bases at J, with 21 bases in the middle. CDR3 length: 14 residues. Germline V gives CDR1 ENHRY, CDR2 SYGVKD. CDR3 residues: CATLRHRVGDEQYF. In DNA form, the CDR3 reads TGTGCCACGCTACGACACCGAGTTGGCGACGAGCAGTACTTC.

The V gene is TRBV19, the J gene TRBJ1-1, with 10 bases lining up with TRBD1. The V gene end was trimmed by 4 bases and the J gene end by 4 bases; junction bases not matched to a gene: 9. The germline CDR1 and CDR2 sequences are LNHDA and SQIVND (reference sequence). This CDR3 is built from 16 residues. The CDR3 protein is CASSTRQGAVGTEAFF. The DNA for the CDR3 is TGTGCCAGTAGTACCCGACAGGGGGCGGTCGGCACTGAAGCTTTCTTT. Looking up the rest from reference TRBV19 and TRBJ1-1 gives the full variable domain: DGGITQSPKYLFRKEGQNVTLSCEQNLNHDAMYWYRQDPGQGLRLIYYSQIVNDFQKGDIAEGYSVSREKKESFPLTVTSAQKNPTAFYLCASSTRQGAVGTEAFFGQGTRLTVV.

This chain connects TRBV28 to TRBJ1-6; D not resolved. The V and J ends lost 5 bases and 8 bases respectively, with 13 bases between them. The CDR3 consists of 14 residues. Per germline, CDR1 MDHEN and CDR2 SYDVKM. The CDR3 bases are TGTGCCAGCAGTCTCCTCGAGGGAGATTCACCCCTCCACTTT. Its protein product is CASSLLEGDSPLHF.

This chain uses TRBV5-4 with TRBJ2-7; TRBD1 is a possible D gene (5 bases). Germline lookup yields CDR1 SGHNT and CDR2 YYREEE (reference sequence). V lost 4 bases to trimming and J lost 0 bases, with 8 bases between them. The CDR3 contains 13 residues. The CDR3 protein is CASSEDTSYEQYF. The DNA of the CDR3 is TGTGCCAGCAGCGAGGACACCTCCTACGAGCAGTACTTC.

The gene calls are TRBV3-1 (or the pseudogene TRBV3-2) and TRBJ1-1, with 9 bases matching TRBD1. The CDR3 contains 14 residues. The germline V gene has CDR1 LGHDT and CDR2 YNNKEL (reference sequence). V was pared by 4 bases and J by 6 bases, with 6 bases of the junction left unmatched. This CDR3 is CASSPNRGRAEAFF. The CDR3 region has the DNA TGTGCCAGCAGCCCTAACAGGGGGCGCGCTGAAGCTTTCTTT.

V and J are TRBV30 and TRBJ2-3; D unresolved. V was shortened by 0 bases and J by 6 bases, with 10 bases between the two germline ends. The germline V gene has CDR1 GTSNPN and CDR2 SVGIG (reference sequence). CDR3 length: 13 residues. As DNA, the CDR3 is TGTGCCTGGAGTGTAAGTAGTCCGGATACGCAGTATTTT. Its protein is CAWSVSSPDTQYF. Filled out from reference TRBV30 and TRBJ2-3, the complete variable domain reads SQTIHQWPATLVQPVGSPLSLECTVEGTSNPNLYWYRQAAGRGLQLLFYSVGIGQISSEVPQNLSASRPQDRQFILSSKKLLLSDSGFYLCAWSVSSPDTQYFGPGTRLTVL.

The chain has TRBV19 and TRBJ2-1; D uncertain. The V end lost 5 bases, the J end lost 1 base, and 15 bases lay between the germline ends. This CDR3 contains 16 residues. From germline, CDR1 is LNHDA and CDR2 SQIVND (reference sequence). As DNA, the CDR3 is TGTGCCAGTAGTCCATCCCAGATGCCTTCCTACAATGAGCAGTTCTTC. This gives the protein CASSPSQMPSYNEQFF.